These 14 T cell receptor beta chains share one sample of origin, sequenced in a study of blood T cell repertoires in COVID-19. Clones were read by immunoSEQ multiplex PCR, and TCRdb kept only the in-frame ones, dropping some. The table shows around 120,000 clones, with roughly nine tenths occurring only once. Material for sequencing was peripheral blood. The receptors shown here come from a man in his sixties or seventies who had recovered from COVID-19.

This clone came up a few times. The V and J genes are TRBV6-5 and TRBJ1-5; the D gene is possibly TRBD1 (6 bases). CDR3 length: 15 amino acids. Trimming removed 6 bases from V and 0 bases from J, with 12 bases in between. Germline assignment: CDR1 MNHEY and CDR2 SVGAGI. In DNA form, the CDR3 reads TGTGCCAGCAGCCTGGACAGTTATAGCAATCAGCCCCAGCATTTT. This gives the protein CASSLDSYSNQPQHF.

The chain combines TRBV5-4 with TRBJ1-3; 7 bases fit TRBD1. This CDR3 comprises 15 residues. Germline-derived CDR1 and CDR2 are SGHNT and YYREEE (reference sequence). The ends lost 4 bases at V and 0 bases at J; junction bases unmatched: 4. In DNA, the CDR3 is TGTGCCAGCAGCCCCCAGGGGGGCTCTGGAAACACCATATATTTT. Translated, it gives CASSPQGGSGNTIYF.

This chain's CDR3 is CASSFAGGNGYTF. DNA of the CDR3: TGTGCCAGCAGTTTTGCGGGTGGTAACGGCTACACCTTC. This chain uses TRBV27 with TRBJ1-2; unclear D gene. This CDR3 contains 13 residues. Trimming stripped 3 bases from V and 8 bases from J, with 13 bases between. Germline values: CDR1 MNHEY, CDR2 SMNVEV (reference sequence).

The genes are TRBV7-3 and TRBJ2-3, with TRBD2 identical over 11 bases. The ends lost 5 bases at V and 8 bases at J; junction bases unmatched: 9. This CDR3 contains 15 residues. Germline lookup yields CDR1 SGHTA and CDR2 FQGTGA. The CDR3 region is CASSALAGGQVTQYF. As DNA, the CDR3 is TGTGCCAGCAGCGCCTTAGCGGGGGGGCAAGTTACGCAGTATTTT.

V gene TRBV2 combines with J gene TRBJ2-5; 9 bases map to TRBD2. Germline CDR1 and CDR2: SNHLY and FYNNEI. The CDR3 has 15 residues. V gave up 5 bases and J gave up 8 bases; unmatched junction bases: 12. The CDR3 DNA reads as TGTGCCAGCAGTCCGACTAGCGGAGGGGGCCGTACCCAGTACTTC. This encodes CASSPTSGGGRTQYF. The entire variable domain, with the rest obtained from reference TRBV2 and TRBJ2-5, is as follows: EPEVTQTPSHQVTQMGQEVILRCVPISNHLYFYWYRQILGQKVEFLVSFYNNEISEKSEIFDDQFSVERPDGSNFTLKIRSTKLEDSAMYFCASSPTSGGGRTQYFGPGTRLLVL.

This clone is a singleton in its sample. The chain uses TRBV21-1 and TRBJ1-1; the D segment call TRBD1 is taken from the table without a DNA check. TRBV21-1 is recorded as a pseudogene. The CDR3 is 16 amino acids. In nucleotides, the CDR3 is TGTGCCAGCAGCATATTACAGGGAGTCTTGAACACTGAAGCTTTCTTT. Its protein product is CASSILQGVLNTEAFF.

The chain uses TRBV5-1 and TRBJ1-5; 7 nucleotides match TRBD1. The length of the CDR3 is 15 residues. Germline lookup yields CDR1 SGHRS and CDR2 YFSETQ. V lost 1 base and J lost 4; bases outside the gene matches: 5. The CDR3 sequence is CASSLKTGVNQPQHF. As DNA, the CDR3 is TGCGCCAGCAGCTTGAAAACAGGGGTAAATCAGCCCCAGCATTTT.

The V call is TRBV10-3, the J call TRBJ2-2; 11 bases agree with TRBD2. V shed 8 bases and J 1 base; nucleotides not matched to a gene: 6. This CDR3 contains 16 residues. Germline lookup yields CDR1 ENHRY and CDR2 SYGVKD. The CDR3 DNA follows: TGTGCCATCGGGGGGACTAGCGGACTGAACACCGGGGAGCTGTTTTTT. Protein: CAIGGTSGLNTGELFF.

DNA of the CDR3: TGTGCCAGCAGTCCCGGGACAGGGAAGACCCAGTACTTC. This gives the protein CASSPGTGKTQYF. The chain links TRBV28 to TRBJ2-5, with 9 bases lining up with TRBD1. Germline V gene lookup returns CDR1 MDHEN and CDR2 SYDVKM. The CDR3 totals 13 residues. The trim removed 5 bases at V and 6 bases at J, leaving 4 bases unmatched.

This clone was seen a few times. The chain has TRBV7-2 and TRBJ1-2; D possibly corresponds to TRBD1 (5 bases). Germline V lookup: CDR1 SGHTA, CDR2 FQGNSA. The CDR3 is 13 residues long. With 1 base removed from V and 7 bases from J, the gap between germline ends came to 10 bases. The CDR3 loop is CASSLDWGRGYTF. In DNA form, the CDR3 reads TGTGCCAGCAGCTTAGACTGGGGCCGTGGCTACACCTTC.

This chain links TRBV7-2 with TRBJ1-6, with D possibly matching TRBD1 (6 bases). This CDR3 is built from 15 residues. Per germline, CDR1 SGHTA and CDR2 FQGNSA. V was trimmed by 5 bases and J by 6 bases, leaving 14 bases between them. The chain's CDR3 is CASSRQQGGNSPLHF. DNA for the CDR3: TGTGCCAGCAGCAGACAACAGGGTGGTAATTCACCCCTCCACTTT.

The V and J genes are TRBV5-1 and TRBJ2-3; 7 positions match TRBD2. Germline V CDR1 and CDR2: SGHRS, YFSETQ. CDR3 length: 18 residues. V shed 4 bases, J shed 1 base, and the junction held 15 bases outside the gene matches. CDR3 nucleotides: TGCGCCAGCAGCCTTGGAAGCAGCGGGGACGCCGGCACAGATACGCAGTATTTT. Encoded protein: CASSLGSSGDAGTDTQYF.

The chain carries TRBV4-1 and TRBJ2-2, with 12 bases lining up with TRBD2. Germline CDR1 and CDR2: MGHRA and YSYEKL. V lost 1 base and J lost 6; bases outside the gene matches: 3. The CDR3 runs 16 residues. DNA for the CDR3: TGCGCCAGCAGCCAAGCTAGCGGGGGGGCTTCCGGGGAGCTGTTTTTT. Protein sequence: CASSQASGGASGELFF.

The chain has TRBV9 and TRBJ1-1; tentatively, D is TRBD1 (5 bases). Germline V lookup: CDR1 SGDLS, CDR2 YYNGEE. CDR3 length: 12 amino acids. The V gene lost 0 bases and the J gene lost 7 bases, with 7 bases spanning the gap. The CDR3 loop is CASSVEGLEAFF. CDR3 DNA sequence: TGTGCCAGCAGCGTAGAGGGGCTTGAAGCTTTCTTT.